This entry is about one T cell receptor (beta chain). Its binding antigen is unknown. No base quality values were provided; no much bigger clone lies one nucleotide off. The entry originates in a study of metastatic and nonmetastatic thyroid tumors (dated by TCRdb to the early 2020s). Study-wide context: Repertoires were compared across peripheral blood and tumor or nodule tissue samples from malignant and benign thyroid patients. On the study overall, not on this receptor specifically: In both blood and tumor samples, TCR beta diversity was reported to be significantly higher in malignant tumors than in benign nodules.

The method behind the library was PCR. The sample was run on an Illumina HiSeq 4000. High-throughput sequencing was used to profile the TCR beta-chain CDR3 region of each patient. On the authors' methods: The researchers built a classifier to tell apart papillary thyroid cancer patients with distant metastasis, based on CDR3 differences among clinicopathological groups. The Shannon index was used to measure repertoire diversity, and the Morisita-Horn index was used to measure how similar tumor and blood repertoires were. TCRdb's own reprocessing of the public reads used fastp at Q25 and MiXCR and kept productive beta chains. These V and J calls derive from TCRdb rather than the authors' analysis. Recorded for this sample are roughly 28,000 clones; roughly 25% of them occurred a single time. The ten largest clones add up to about 6% of the sample. The CDR3 starts with the cysteine, ends with the phenylalanine, and has 14 residues. Of the read, only the CDR3 DNA is kept; its 42 bases are in frame from base 1. CDR1 and CDR2 were assigned from the germline V gene as SGHVS and FQNEAQ. Relative to germline, V is 6 bases shorter and J is 6 bases shorter, with 17 bases between their ends.

No patient had received any treatment before thyroid surgery. The study retrospectively analysed patient clinical samples collected from about 2012 to 2019 using T-cell receptor beta sequencing. The rearrangement combines TRBV7-8 with TRBJ2-5, with TRBD2 tentatively as D gene (5 bases match). The TCR originated in a female donor with papillary thyroid cancer or a benign thyroid nodule (not recorded which). Some clones in this sample may be carry-over from other donors' samples. Source material: blood. The CDR3 in this case is CASSIARPEQTQYF. In nucleotide form, the sequence is TGTGCCAGCAGTATAGCGAGGCCTGAGCAGACCCAGTACTTC. With all but the CDR3 taken from the reference TRBV7-8 and TRBJ2-5 genes, the full variable domain is: GAGVSQSPRYKVAKRGQDVALRCDPISGHVSLFWYQQALGQGPEFLTYFQNEAQLDKSGLPSDRFFAERPEGSVSTLKIQRTQQEDSAVYLCASSIARPEQTQYFGPGTRLLVL.